This TCR beta chain was sequenced during a study of graft-versus-host responses after intestinal transplantation. The wider study: Induction using anti-thymocyte globulin, followed by tacrolimus and steroids for roughly 3 years, was given to all recipients.

Assay used: immunoSEQ multiplex PCR; TCRdb lists only in-frame clones, some missing. The top ten clones hold about 0.23% of a sample with approximately 49,000 clones, 85% to 95% of them seen once. CDR1 MNHEY and CDR2 SMNVEV come from the germline V gene (reference sequence). CDR3 length: 14 residues. The V gene lost 8 bases and the J gene lost 0 bases, with 11 bases spanning the gap. A word on this clone: Its target is not known.

The material was unstimulated CD8+ T cells sorted from spleen or lymph node cells, obtained before transplant. The receptor was derived from a human donor who was the organ donor for an intestinal transplant. The chain employs TRBV27 and TRBJ2-1; weak D call: TRBD2 (5 bases). DNA for the CDR3: TGTGCCAGCTACGGACTTAGCTCCTACAATGAGCAGTTCTTC. As protein: CASYGLSSYNEQFF.